Below, one T cell receptor beta chain is given with its context. CDR3 length equals 16 residues. V gave up 3 bases and J gave up 4 bases, with 18 bases separating them. Per the germline V gene, CDR1 is MNHEY and CDR2 is SMNVEV (reference sequence). This sample stems from a study of cytomegalovirus exposure and HLA in healthy donors. It was with 60 Vbeta and 13 Jbeta primers that the PCR ran. Method: immunoSEQ multiplex PCR; TCRdb's copy keeps in-frame clones and lacks some. Its clone listing holds 91,000 or so clones. What was sequenced was PBMCs. The sequence was obtained from a woman in her 30s in good health and CMV-seronegative. The rearrangement uses TRBV27 and TRBJ1-2; no definite D call. CDR3 amino acids: CASSFSHEGFPYGYTF. CDR3 nucleotides: TGTGCCAGCAGTTTCTCCCACGAGGGCTTCCCCTATGGCTACACCTTC.